The text below deals with one TCR beta chain. These data come from a study of blood T cell repertoires in COVID-19. Repertoires were generated with immunoSEQ multiplex PCR, while TCRdb's copy carries only in-frame clones and drops some. The table lists a few hundred thousand clones, 80% to 90% of them singletons. V was pared by 4 bases and J by 3 bases, with 6 bases of the junction left unmatched. CDR1 and CDR2 (germline): MDHEN, SYDVKM. The CDR3 runs 16 residues. The Seattle site enrolled patients during active infection and followed them longitudinally. The sequencing input was peripheral blood. The receptor was isolated from a woman aged 70-85 years with COVID-19, enrolled during active disease. The rearrangement joins TRBV28 to TRBJ2-7; the match to TRBD2 covers 13 bases. CDR3 DNA: TGTGCCAGCAGTTCCTCCGGACTAGCGGGAGTCTACGAGCAGTACTTC. Protein product: CASSSSGLAGVYEQYF.